This T cell receptor beta chain appears in the sequencing data of a study of shared clonotypes between healthy human individuals. A remark on this clone: Its antigen is unknown.

Study-level results: Relative to their counterparts shared across all four donors, non-shared clonotypes exhibited diminished generation probabilities. Compared with memory subsets, naive subsets generally had larger estimated richness. Clonotype sharing levels among donors were expected to vary with sequencing depth.

Trimming cost V 6 bases and J 2 bases, with 8 bases left between them. The CDR3 loop spans 12 amino acids. CDR1 and CDR2 from the germline V gene are MNHEY and SMNVEV (reference sequence). The deep-level immunoSEQ assay was used. Produced via immunoSEQ multiplex PCR; TCRdb's table is partial and in-frame only. Here the sample spans roughly 810,000 clones, just over 95% being singletons. CD45RO-negative cells were positively selected for CCR7, leaving out terminally differentiated effector memory CD45RA+ cells. Sequencing used naive CD8+ T cells sorted from blood. This receptor was obtained from a man aged 25-45 years in good health. The J gene is TRBJ2-7, the V gene TRBV27, with D possibly TRBD2 on 6 matching bases. The CDR3 sequence is CASSAGTYEQYF. The CDR3, as DNA: TGTGCCAGCAGCGCGGGAACCTACGAGCAGTACTTC.